This T cell receptor (beta chain) was captured by sequencing in a study of spatial heterogeneity in lung cancer. MiXCR, run by TCRdb on the 5' RACE reads, gives a single entry per CDR3 protein. The data show approximately 27,000 distinct CDR3 sequences, roughly 6% seen once. This clonotype was found many times. What it binds is not known. Study-level findings and limits: Among blood samples, ubiquitous expanded tumor TCRs appeared more at resection than at follow-up.

The ends were cut back, 0 bases at V and 8 bases at J, with 19 bases in the middle. Germline V gene lookup returns CDR1 DFQATT and CDR2 SNEGSKA (reference sequence). This CDR3 comprises 16 residues. Time point in this sample: blood at routine non-recurrence follow-up after resection. Whole RNA from tumor, nontumor lung or frozen PBMC was sequenced unsorted. This receptor was taken from a male donor with early-stage non-small cell lung cancer. The V and J genes are TRBV20-1 and TRBJ2-2; the D gene could be TRBD1 or TRBD2 (5 bases each). This material consisted of PBMCs, taken at follow-up. The chain's CDR3 is CSARDVRDHASGELFF. The DNA for the CDR3 is TGCAGTGCTAGAGATGTCCGGGACCATGCATCGGGGGAGCTGTTTTTT.